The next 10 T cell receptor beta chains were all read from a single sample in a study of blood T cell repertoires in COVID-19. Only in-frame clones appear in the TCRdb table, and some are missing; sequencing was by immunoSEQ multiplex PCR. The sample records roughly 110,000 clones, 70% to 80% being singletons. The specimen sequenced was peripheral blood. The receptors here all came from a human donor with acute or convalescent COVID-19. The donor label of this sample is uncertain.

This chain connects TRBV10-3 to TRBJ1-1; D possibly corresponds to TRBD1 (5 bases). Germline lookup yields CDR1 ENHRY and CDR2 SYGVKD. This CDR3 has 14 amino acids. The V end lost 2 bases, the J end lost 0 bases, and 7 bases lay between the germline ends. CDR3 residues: CAISERGMNTEAFF. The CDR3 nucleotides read TGTGCCATCAGTGAGAGGGGAATGAACACTGAAGCTTTCTTT.

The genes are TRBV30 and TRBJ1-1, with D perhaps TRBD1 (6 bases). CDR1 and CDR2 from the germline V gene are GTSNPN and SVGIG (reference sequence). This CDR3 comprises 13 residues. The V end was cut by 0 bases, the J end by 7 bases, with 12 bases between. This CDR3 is CAWSVQQGDEAFF. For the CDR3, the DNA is TGTGCCTGGAGTGTACAACAGGGCGATGAAGCTTTCTTT.

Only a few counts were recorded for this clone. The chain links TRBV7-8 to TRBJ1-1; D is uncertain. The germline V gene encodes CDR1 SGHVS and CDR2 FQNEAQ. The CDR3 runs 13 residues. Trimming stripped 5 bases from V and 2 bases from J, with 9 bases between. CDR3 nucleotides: TGTGCCAGCAGCCCGCGATTCAACACTGAAGCTTTCTTT. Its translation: CASSPRFNTEAFF.

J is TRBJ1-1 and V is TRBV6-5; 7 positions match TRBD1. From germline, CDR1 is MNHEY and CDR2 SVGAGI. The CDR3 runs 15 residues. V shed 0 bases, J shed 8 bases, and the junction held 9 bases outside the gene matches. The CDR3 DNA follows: TGTGCCAGCAGTTACTCGTGGCAGGGGGTTGTCGAAGCTTTCTTT. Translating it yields CASSYSWQGVVEAFF.

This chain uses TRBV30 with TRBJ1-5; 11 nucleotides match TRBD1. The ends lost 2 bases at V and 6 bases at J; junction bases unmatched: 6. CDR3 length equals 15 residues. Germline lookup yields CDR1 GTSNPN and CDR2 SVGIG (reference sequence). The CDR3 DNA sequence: TGTGCCTGGAGTCCGGGACAGGGGGGCAGTCAGCCCCAGCATTTT. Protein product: CAWSPGQGGSQPQHF. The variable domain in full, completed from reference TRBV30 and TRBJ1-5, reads SQTIHQWPATLVQPVGSPLSLECTVEGTSNPNLYWYRQAAGRGLQLLFYSVGIGQISSEVPQNLSASRPQDRQFILSSKKLLLSDSGFYLCAWSPGQGGSQPQHFGDGTRLSIL.

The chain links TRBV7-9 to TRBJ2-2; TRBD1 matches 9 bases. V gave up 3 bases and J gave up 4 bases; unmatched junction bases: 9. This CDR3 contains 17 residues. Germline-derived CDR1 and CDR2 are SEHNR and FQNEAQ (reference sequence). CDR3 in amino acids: CASSFRQGDWSTGELFF. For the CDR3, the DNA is TGTGCCAGCAGCTTTAGACAGGGGGATTGGAGCACCGGGGAGCTGTTTTTT. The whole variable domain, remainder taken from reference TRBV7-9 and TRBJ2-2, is DTGVSQNPRHKITKRGQNVTFRCDPISEHNRLYWYRQTLGQGPEFLTYFQNEAQLEKSRLLSDRFSAERPKGSFSTLEIQRTEQGDSAMYLCASSFRQGDWSTGELFFGEGSRLTVL.

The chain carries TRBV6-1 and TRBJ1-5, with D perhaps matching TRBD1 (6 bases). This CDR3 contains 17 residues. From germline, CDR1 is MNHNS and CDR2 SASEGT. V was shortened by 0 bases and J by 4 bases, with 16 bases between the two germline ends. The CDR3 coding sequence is TGTGCCAGCAGTGAAGCGGGGAGGGGGGGTTGGAATCAGCCCCAGCATTTT. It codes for CASSEAGRGGWNQPQHF.

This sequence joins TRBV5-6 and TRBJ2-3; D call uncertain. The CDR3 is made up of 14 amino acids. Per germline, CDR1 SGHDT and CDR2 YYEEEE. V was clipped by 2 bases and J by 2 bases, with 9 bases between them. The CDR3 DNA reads TGTGCCAGCAGCTTCGGTCACGCCACAGATACGCAGTATTTT. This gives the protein CASSFGHATDTQYF.

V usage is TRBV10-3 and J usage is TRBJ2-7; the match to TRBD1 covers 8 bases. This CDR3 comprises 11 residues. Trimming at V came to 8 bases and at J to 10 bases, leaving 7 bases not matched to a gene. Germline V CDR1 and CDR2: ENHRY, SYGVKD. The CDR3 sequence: CAIEQGGGQYF. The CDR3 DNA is TGTGCCATCGAACAGGGGGGCGGTCAGTACTTC.

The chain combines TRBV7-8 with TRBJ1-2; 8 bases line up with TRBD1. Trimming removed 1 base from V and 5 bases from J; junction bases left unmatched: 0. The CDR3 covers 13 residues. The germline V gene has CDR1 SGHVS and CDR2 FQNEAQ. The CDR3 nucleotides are TGTGCCAGCAGCTTAGACAGGGGGTATGGCTACACCTTC. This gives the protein CASSLDRGYGYTF.